This TCR beta chain was obtained from a study of T cell changes during pregnancy in multiple sclerosis. The protocol was immunoSEQ multiplex PCR, while the TCRdb copy is restricted to in-frame clones and leaves out a portion. The table includes around 130,000 clones, under 95% detected once. Germline V gene lookup returns CDR1 MNHNS and CDR2 SASEGT. V gave up 2 bases and J gave up 0 bases; unmatched junction bases: 19. The CDR3 is made up of 21 amino acids. The sample in question was peripheral blood, obtained before pregnancy. The chain carries TRBV6-1 and TRBJ1-5; 7 bases match TRBD1. This sequence originates from a female donor with multiple sclerosis, enrolled in a pregnancy study. DNA for the CDR3: TGTGCCAGCAGTGAAAGGCCCGCTGGGGACAGTCTTCTCTTTAGCAATCAGCCCCAGCATTTT. Residues: CASSERPAGDSLLFSNQPQHF.